This record concerns one T cell receptor (beta chain) sequence. The CDR3 is 15 amino acids. V was trimmed by 5 bases and J by 3 bases, leaving 11 bases between them. CDR1 is SGHTA and CDR2 is FQGNSA in the germline V gene. Every TCR cDNA molecule carried a tag that served as a unique molecular identifier. MiXCR, run by TCRdb on the 5' RACE reads, gives a single entry per CDR3 protein. The sample lists tens of thousands of distinct CDR3 sequences; 3% to 3.5% were seen once. Time point specified: sample taken at primary tumor resection. Donors were roughly 72 untreated early-stage non-small cell lung cancer patients. Whole RNA obtained from tumor, nontumor lung or frozen PBMC underwent sequencing without sorting. This entry comes from a study of spatial heterogeneity in lung cancer.

This receptor was obtained from a female donor with early-stage non-small cell lung cancer. V and J are TRBV7-2 and TRBJ2-6; D is unclear. Material: PBMCs, obtained at surgery. CDR3 DNA sequence: TGTGCCAGCAGCCCGAAGGTGGGTGGGGCCAACGTCCTGACTTTC. The encoded protein is CASSPKVGGANVLTF.